Listed here are 19 T cell receptor beta chains from one sample, sequenced in a study of blood T cell repertoires in COVID-19. Some clones are missing from TCRdb's copy, which holds only in-frame ones; the method was immunoSEQ multiplex PCR. The sample lists approximately 250,000 clones, 92% seen once, with 0.83% in the top ten. The sample was peripheral blood. These receptors all come from a man aged 25-45 years with COVID-19, enrolled during active disease.

The sample holds a few counts of this clone. The CDR3 region has the DNA TGTGCCAGTAGACCGACGTCGACCGGGACAGGGAGGCCCCAGTACTTC. It is translated as CASRPTSTGTGRPQYF. The chain couples TRBV19 to TRBJ2-5; 9 nucleotides align to TRBD1. Trimming removed 6 bases from V and 9 bases from J; junction bases left unmatched: 17. The CDR3 totals 16 residues. Germline CDR1 is LNHDA and CDR2 is SQIVND (reference sequence). The full variable domain, completed using reference TRBV19 and TRBJ2-5, is DGGITQSPKYLFRKEGQNVTLSCEQNLNHDAMYWYRQDPGQGLRLIYYSQIVNDFQKGDIAEGYSVSREKKESFPLTVTSAQKNPTAFYLCASRPTSTGTGRPQYFGPGTRLLVL.

In nucleotides, the CDR3 is TGTGCCAGCCGGGCAGGGTCATTTGGCTACACCTTC. Residues: CASRAGSFGYTF. This chain uses TRBV2 with TRBJ1-2; D is perhaps TRBD1 (5 bases). The CDR3 consists of 12 residues. Trimming removed 8 bases at V and 7 bases at J, with 14 bases between. Germline V CDR1 and CDR2: SNHLY, FYNNEI.

V usage is TRBV4-1 and J usage is TRBJ1-1, with 7 nucleotides matching TRBD1. V was clipped by 2 bases and J by 3 bases; unmatched bases: 3. The germline CDR1 and CDR2 sequences are MGHRA and YSYEKL. The CDR3 sequence is 14 residues long. CDR3 residues: CASSQSGTDTEAFF. In DNA form, the CDR3 reads TGCGCCAGCAGCCAATCCGGGACAGACACTGAAGCTTTCTTT.

The chain uses TRBV28 and TRBJ2-7, with D possibly TRBD1 on 5 matching bases. Trimming removed 2 bases from V and 3 bases from J, with 5 bases in between. The CDR3 consists of 12 residues. Germline CDR1 and CDR2: MDHEN and SYDVKM. For the CDR3, the DNA is TGTGCCAGCAGTTTAACAGGCTACGAGCAGTACTTC. It translates to CASSLTGYEQYF.

This chain links TRBV10-2 with TRBJ1-5; D ambiguous. The CDR3 is 13 residues long. Germline lookup yields CDR1 WSHSY and CDR2 SAAADI. Between the trimmed V and J ends, which lost 2 bases and 7 bases, there was a span of 9 bases. CDR3 nucleotides: TGCGCCAGCAGTGAGAGAGGGTTCCAGCCCCAGCATTTT. Protein product: CASSERGFQPQHF.

The genes are TRBV3-1 (or the pseudogene TRBV3-2) and TRBJ1-2; 12 bases fit TRBD1. This CDR3 is built from 16 residues. Trimming at V came to 3 bases and at J to 2 bases, leaving 4 bases not matched to a gene. Per germline, CDR1 LGHDT and CDR2 YNNKEL (reference sequence). The CDR3: CASSQGTGGGNYGYTF. The CDR3 DNA sequence: TGTGCCAGCAGCCAGGGGACAGGGGGCGGAAACTATGGCTACACCTTC.

This chain connects TRBV18 to TRBJ1-1; D ambiguous. CDR1 is KGHSH and CDR2 is LQKENI in the germline V gene. V dropped 3 bases and J dropped 1 base, with 9 bases sitting between them. The CDR3 length is 14 residues. The CDR3 region has the DNA TGTGCCAGCTCACCGAACGAGGGGAACACTGAAGCTTTCTTT. As protein: CASSPNEGNTEAFF.

The V and J genes are TRBV5-1 and TRBJ2-2, with D maybe TRBD1 (5 bases). The CDR3 consists of 14 residues. V was pared by 1 base and J by 4 bases, with 8 bases between. The germline gives CDR1 SGHRS, CDR2 YFSETQ. CDR3 amino acids: CASSLRTGTGELFF. In DNA, the CDR3 is TGCGCCAGCAGCTTGCGTACAGGCACCGGGGAGCTGTTTTTT.

The gene calls are TRBV7-9 and TRBJ2-5, with unresolved D. The CDR3 covers 15 residues. Germline V CDR1 and CDR2: SEHNR, FQNEAQ (reference sequence). Trimming stripped 1 base from V and 2 bases from J, with 11 bases between. Here the CDR3 DNA reads TGTGCCAGCAGCTTAGATCGGCAGGCTCAAGAGACCCAGTACTTC. Amino acid sequence: CASSLDRQAQETQYF.

This clone was found once. The chain combines TRBV3-1 (or the pseudogene TRBV3-2) with TRBJ1-2; D gene ambiguous. CDR3 length equals 17 residues. Germline V lookup: CDR1 LGHDT, CDR2 YNNKEL (reference sequence). The V end was cut by 1 base, the J end by 5 bases, with 20 bases between. CDR3 sequence reads: CASSQVATGSLPYGYTF. CDR3 nucleotides: TGTGCCAGCAGCCAAGTAGCGACGGGGTCCCTCCCATATGGCTACACCTTC.

The chain has TRBV18 and TRBJ2-3, with D possibly TRBD2 on 6 matching bases. Germline loops: CDR1 KGHSH, CDR2 LQKENI. The CDR3 is made up of 14 amino acids. The V end was cut by 4 bases, the J end by 6 bases, with 14 bases between. Here the CDR3 reads CASSRTARGDTQYF. The CDR3 DNA follows: TGTGCCAGCTCACGTACTGCCCGGGGGGATACGCAGTATTTT.

To note about this clone: Other DNA sequences in this sample translate to the same CDR3. The V and J genes are TRBV11-2 and TRBJ1-2; D gene unclear. Germline CDR1 reads SGHAT; CDR2 reads FQNNGV. The CDR3 loop spans 13 amino acids. V was shortened by 5 bases and J by 4 bases, with 11 bases between the two germline ends. The CDR3 nucleotides are TGTGCCAGCAGCAGAGGCGGGTTCTATGGCTACACCTTC. Its protein product is CASSRGGFYGYTF.

This sequence joins TRBV5-1 and TRBJ2-7, with 7 bases lining up with TRBD1. The CDR3 covers 14 residues. CDR1 SGHRS and CDR2 YFSETQ come from the germline V gene. J lost 0 bases, V lost 4 bases, and 4 bases had no gene match. CDR3 nucleotides: TGCGCCAGCAGCCCCGGGACAGACTCCTACGAGCAGTACTTC. Translated, it gives CASSPGTDSYEQYF.

The J gene is TRBJ2-7, the V gene TRBV25-1, with a possible D match to TRBD1 (5 bases). V shed 3 bases and J shed 6 bases, with 15 bases lying between them. The CDR3 spans 14 residues. The V gene's germline CDR1 is MGHDK and CDR2 SYGVNS. CDR3 nucleotide sequence: TGTGCCAGCAGTGATGGCAGGGTCCAACTCGAGCAGTACTTC. Protein: CASSDGRVQLEQYF.

The chain joins TRBV15 to TRBJ2-7, with TRBD1 as a possible D gene (5 bases). This CDR3 comprises 15 residues. Germline-derived CDR1 and CDR2 are LNHNV and YYDKDF (reference sequence). The V gene lost 0 bases and the J gene lost 4 bases, with 13 bases spanning the gap. DNA for the CDR3: TGTGCCACCAGCAGAGAGGGCCAGGGATTATACGAGCAGTACTTC. Residues: CATSREGQGLYEQYF.

The gene calls are TRBV2 and TRBJ2-1, with D tentatively TRBD2 (5 bases). The CDR3 is 13 amino acids. V lost 10 bases and J 6 bases, leaving 16 bases between the germline ends. Per germline, CDR1 SNHLY and CDR2 FYNNEI. For the CDR3, the DNA is TGTGCCACCTATGAGGGTTATAGCAATGAGCAGTTCTTC. Translated: CATYEGYSNEQFF.

The chain couples TRBV6-6 to TRBJ2-5; 16 bases fit TRBD2. Germline V CDR1 and CDR2: MNHNY, SVGAGI (reference sequence). The trim removed 5 bases at V and 3 bases at J, leaving 12 bases unmatched. CDR3 size: 19 residues. The CDR3 region is CASSRFRGLAGGLEETQYF. CDR3 in DNA: TGTGCCAGCAGTCGCTTCAGGGGACTAGCGGGGGGGCTGGAAGAGACCCAGTACTTC.

This chain connects TRBV7-3 to TRBJ1-1; a weak D match, TRBD1 (5 bases). The V end lost 5 bases, the J end lost 5 bases, and 18 bases lay between the germline ends. CDR1 and CDR2 from the germline V gene are SGHTA and FQGTGA. The CDR3 runs 15 residues. The chain's CDR3 is CASSTSGGKGTEAFF. The CDR3 DNA is TGTGCCAGCAGCACCTCTGGGGGGAAAGGGACTGAAGCTTTCTTT.

The chain uses TRBV5-1 and TRBJ2-1; D is uncertain. This CDR3 has 11 residues. Trimming removed 4 bases from V and 8 bases from J, with 7 bases in between. Germline-derived CDR1 and CDR2 are SGHRS and YFSETQ. The DNA of the CDR3 is TGCGCCAGCAGCAACCAGGATGAGCAGTTCTTC. Its protein is CASSNQDEQFF.